These T cell receptor beta chains were read from a single sample in a study of cytomegalovirus exposure and HLA in healthy donors. Generated by immunoSEQ multiplex PCR, the TCRdb table keeps only in-frame clones and is missing some. The sample carries some 310,000 clones, nearly 90% recorded once. Sequencing was carried out using PBMCs. Every receptor here comes from a man aged 25 to 45 in good health and CMV-seronegative. Each CDR3 is given with its conserved first and last residue. A D gene is named only where the DNA matches it firmly. Where a row states a size, it is once, few, many or the class of an expanded clone; other rows omit it.

>TRBJ2-5|.|.|TRBV5-4
CASSPQAGYQETQYF
TGTGCCAGCAGCCCCCAAGCAGGGTACCAAGAGACCCAGTACTTC
>TRBJ1-4|.|TRBD1|TRBV4-3
CASSQDLTGPEKLFF
TGCGCCAGCAGCCAAGATCTGACAGGGCCTGAAAAACTGTTTTTT
>TRBJ1-2|.|.|TRBV7-2
CASSLAPGDYGYTF
TGTGCCAGCAGCTTAGCACCAGGGGACTATGGCTACACCTTC
>TRBJ1-1|.|.|TRBV6-5
CASSYKRRNTEAFF
TGTGCCAGCAGTTACAAACGGAGGAACACTGAAGCTTTCTTT
>TRBJ2-7|.|.|TRBV19
CASGRGAGGEQYF
TGTGCCTCTGGTCGGGGGGCTGGAGGGGAGCAGTACTTC
>TRBJ2-7|.|TRBD1|TRBV5-4
CASSRPGQANLYEQYF
TGTGCCAGCAGCCGACCGGGACAGGCGAACCTTTACGAGCAGTACTTC
>TRBJ1-3|.|.|TRBV5-8
CASSLLFGNTIYF
TGTGCCAGCAGCTTGTTATTTGGAAACACCATATATTTT
>TRBJ2-3|.|TRBD2|TRBV2
CASREQAGPDTQYF
TGTGCCAGCAGAGAACAAGCGGGACCAGATACGCAGTATTTT
>TRBJ2-7|.|TRBD1|TRBV5-8
CASSQTGVPGEQYF
TGTGCCAGCAGCCAGACAGGGGTGCCGGGAGAGCAGTACTTC
>TRBJ1-1|.|.|TRBV6-5
CASSYSWGADTEAFF
TGTGCCAGCAGTTACTCTTGGGGCGCGGACACTGAAGCTTTCTTT
>TRBJ2-7|few|TRBD1|TRBV19
CASSIKPGGYEQYF
TGTGCCAGTAGTATCAAGCCAGGGGGTTACGAGCAGTACTTC
>TRBJ1-4|.|TRBD1|TRBV5-6
CASSLFDRGGEKLFF
TGTGCCAGCAGCTTGTTTGACAGGGGTGGTGAAAAACTGTTTTTT
>TRBJ1-6|.|.|TRBV7-2
CASSRTASRDNSPLHF
TGTGCCAGCAGCCGGACAGCGAGCCGAGATAATTCACCCCTCCACTTT
>TRBJ1-3|.|.|TRBV12-5
CASGLPTPNLQGWVSGNTIYF
TGTGCTAGTGGTTTGCCCACCCCTAACCTACAGGGATGGGTCTCTGGAAACACCATATATTTT
>TRBJ2-3|.|TRBD1|TRBV6-5
CASSSTDRVPDTQYF
TGTGCCAGCAGTTCTACTGACAGGGTCCCAGATACGCAGTATTTT
>TRBJ1-2|once|TRBD1|TRBV13
CASSSGQGSYGYTF
TGTGCCAGCAGCTCCGGACAGGGGAGCTATGGCTACACCTTC
>TRBJ2-1|.|TRBD2|TRBV10-1
CASSGLAGGLRQFF
TGCGCCAGCAGTGGACTAGCGGGGGGGCTCAGGCAGTTCTTC
>TRBJ1-2|.|.|TRBV14
CASSLDKNYGYTF
TGTGCCAGCAGCCTCGACAAGAACTATGGCTACACCTTC
>TRBJ1-2|.|TRBD1|TRBV2
CASIRGNDRGDYGYTF
TGTGCCAGCATTCGAGGGAATGACAGGGGAGACTATGGCTACACCTTC
>TRBJ2-3|.|.|TRBV7-9
CASSRESPDTQYF
TGTGCCAGCAGCAGAGAAAGTCCAGATACGCAGTATTTT
>TRBJ1-5|.|.|TRBV4-3
CASSVGTNSNQPQHF
TGCGCCAGCAGCGTTGGGACAAATAGCAATCAGCCCCAGCATTTT
>TRBJ2-3|.|TRBD2|TRBV6-6
CASSFGGGYTDTQYF
TGTGCCAGCAGCTTCGGGGGGGGATACACAGATACGCAGTATTTT
>TRBJ2-7|once|.|TRBV6-9
CASSYSQDSYEQYF
TGTGCCAGCAGTTATTCGCAGGACTCCTACGAGCAGTACTTC
>TRBJ2-7|.|.|TRBV15
CATSRDKTNRPGYEQYF
TGTGCCACCAGCAGAGATAAAACCAACAGGCCGGGTTACGAGCAGTACTTC
>TRBJ2-4|.|.|TRBV6-6
CASRTAPGNFLDIQYF
TGTGCCAGCAGGACGGCTCCGGGAAACTTCCTCGACATTCAGTACTTC
>TRBJ1-1|.|TRBD1|TRBV15
CATSSLLTGVWTEAFF
TGTGCCACCAGTTCTCTCTTGACAGGGGTTTGGACTGAAGCTTTCTTT
>TRBJ2-1|.|TRBD2|TRBV10-2
CASTKRGGPNEQFF
TGCGCCAGCACGAAGCGGGGGGGCCCCAATGAGCAGTTCTTC
>TRBJ1-5|.|TRBD1|TRBV5-3
CARSLLGQGYRPQHF
TGTGCCAGAAGCTTGTTAGGACAGGGGTATCGGCCCCAGCATTTT
>TRBJ1-1|few|.|TRBV2
CASRFWGNTEAFF
TGTGCCAGCAGGTTCTGGGGCAACACTGAAGCTTTCTTT
>TRBJ1-2|.|.|TRBV25-1
CASSDKFTEYYGYTF
TGTGCCAGCAGTGATAAGTTTACAGAGTACTATGGCTACACCTTC
>TRBJ2-2|.|TRBD2|TRBV7-8
CASSLRAGMNTGELFF
TGTGCCAGCAGCTTAAGAGCGGGGATGAACACCGGGGAGCTGTTTTTT
>TRBJ2-1|.|TRBD2|TRBV13
CASSSGTSAYNEQFF
TGTGCCAGCAGTTCCGGGACTAGCGCGTACAATGAGCAGTTCTTC
>TRBJ1-2|.|TRBD1|TRBV5-6
CASSPEGTGYGYTF
TGTGCCAGCAGCCCTGAAGGGACAGGGTATGGCTACACCTTC
>TRBJ2-2|once|.|TRBV9
CASSVEGALSGSGELFF
TGTGCCAGCAGCGTAGAAGGGGCCCTAAGCGGGTCCGGGGAGCTGTTTTTT
>TRBJ1-3|.|.|TRBV7-2
CASSGQDTVSGNTIYF
TGTGCCAGCAGCGGGCAAGACACTGTCTCTGGAAACACCATATATTTT
>TRBJ1-1|.|.|TRBV4-3
CASSQNWGEWGNTEAFF
TGCGCCAGCAGCCAGAATTGGGGCGAGTGGGGGAACACTGAAGCTTTCTTT
>TRBJ2-5|.|.|TRBV13
CASSLRTTNQETQYF
TGTGCCAGCAGCTTGAGGACTACTAACCAAGAGACCCAGTACTTC
>TRBJ1-5|.|.|TRBV4-1
CASSPGEGGSNQPQHF
TGCGCCAGCAGCCCAGGGGAGGGTGGGAGCAATCAGCCCCAGCATTTT
>TRBJ2-3|.|TRBD1|TRBV11-2
CASSSGTGGPDTQYF
TGTGCCAGCAGCTCCGGGACAGGGGGACCAGATACGCAGTATTTT
>TRBJ1-6|once|.|TRBV5-1
CASSLLVAGGNSPLHF
TGCGCCAGCAGCTTGTTAGTGGCCGGGGGAAATTCACCCCTCCACTTT
>TRBJ1-2|.|TRBD1|TRBV7-8
CASSARTGQLFYGYTF
TGTGCCAGCAGCGCCCGGACAGGGCAACTTTTCTATGGCTACACCTTC
>TRBJ1-4|.|TRBD1|TRBV5-1
CASSKGQVNEKLFF
TGCGCCAGCAGCAAGGGACAGGTGAATGAAAAACTGTTTTTT
>TRBJ1-5|.|.|TRBV28
CAAGSGDQPQHF
TGTGCTGCCGGGTCGGGGGATCAGCCCCAGCATTTT
>TRBJ2-5|.|TRBD1|TRBV15
CATSERDRGRETQYF
TGTGCCACCAGCGAGCGGGACAGGGGGCGAGAGACCCAGTACTTC
>TRBJ2-3|.|.|TRBV9
CASSPWTGVGYRTDTQYF
TGTGCCAGCAGCCCCTGGACGGGAGTAGGGTACCGCACAGATACGCAGTATTTT
>TRBJ2-1|few|.|TRBV10-1
CASSLDREQFF
TGCGCCAGCAGTTTGGACAGAGAGCAGTTCTTC
>TRBJ2-5|.|.|TRBV5-4
CASSPVRDQETQYF
TGTGCCAGCAGCCCAGTCCGGGATCAAGAGACCCAGTACTTC